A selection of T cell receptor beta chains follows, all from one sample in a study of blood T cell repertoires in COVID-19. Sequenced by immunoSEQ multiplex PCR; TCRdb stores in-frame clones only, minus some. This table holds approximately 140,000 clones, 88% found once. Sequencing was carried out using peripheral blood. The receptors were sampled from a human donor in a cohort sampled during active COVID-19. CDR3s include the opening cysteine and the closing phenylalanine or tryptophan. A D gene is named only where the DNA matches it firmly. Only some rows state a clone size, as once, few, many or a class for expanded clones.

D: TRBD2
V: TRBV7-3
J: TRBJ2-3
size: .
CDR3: CASSAQSSGSTDTQYF
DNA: TGTGCCAGCAGCGCCCAATCTAGCGGCAGCACAGATACGCAGTATTTT

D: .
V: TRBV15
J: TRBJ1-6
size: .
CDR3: CATSGPTGARPYNSPLHF
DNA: TGTGCCACCAGCGGGCCCACAGGCGCCCGACCTTATAATTCACCCCTCCACTTT

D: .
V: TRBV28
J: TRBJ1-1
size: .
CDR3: CASSLLVGVEFF
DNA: TGTGCCAGCAGTTTATTGGTTGGCGTGGAGTTCTTT

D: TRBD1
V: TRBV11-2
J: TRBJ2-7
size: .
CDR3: CASSPTLGQGPYEQYF
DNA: TGTGCCAGCAGCCCGACGCTCGGACAGGGCCCCTACGAGCAGTACTTC

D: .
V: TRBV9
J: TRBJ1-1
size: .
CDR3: CASSSLEGLNTEAFF
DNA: TGTGCCAGCAGCTCCCTAGAGGGCTTGAACACTGAAGCTTTCTTT

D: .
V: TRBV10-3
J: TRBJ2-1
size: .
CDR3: CAISESFGLYNEQFF
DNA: TGTGCCATCAGTGAAAGCTTCGGACTATACAATGAGCAGTTCTTC

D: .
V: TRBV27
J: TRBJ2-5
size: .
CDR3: CASSPGSEQTQYF
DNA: TGTGCCAGCAGTCCGGGGTCCGAACAGACCCAGTACTTC

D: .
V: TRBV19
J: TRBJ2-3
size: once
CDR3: CASSKGSAGPTDTQYF
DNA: TGTGCCAGTAGTAAGGGGTCGGCGGGGCCCACAGATACGCAGTATTTT

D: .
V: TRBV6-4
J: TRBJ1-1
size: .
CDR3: CASSDSWGREATEAFF
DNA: TGTGCCAGCAGTGACTCTTGGGGCAGGGAGGCCACTGAAGCTTTCTTT

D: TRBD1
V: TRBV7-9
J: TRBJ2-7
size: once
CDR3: CASRRTGAHAAPYEQYF
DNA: TGTGCCAGCAGACGGACAGGGGCCCACGCCGCCCCCTACGAGCAGTACTTC

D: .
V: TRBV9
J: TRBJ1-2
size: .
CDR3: CASSVDEKRGYTF
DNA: TGTGCCAGCAGCGTAGACGAGAAGAGGGGCTACACCTTC

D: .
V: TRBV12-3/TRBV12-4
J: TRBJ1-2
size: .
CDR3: CASSLQGQGYTF
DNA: TGTGCCAGCAGTTTGCAGGGCCAGGGCTACACCTTC

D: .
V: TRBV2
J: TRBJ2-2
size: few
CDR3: CASSALSNTGELFF
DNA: TGTGCCAGCAGTGCGCTATCTAACACCGGGGAGCTGTTTTTT

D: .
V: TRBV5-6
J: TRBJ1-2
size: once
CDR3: CASSFSPGSAMNYGYTF
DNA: TGTGCCAGCAGCTTCTCCCCAGGGTCGGCGATGAACTATGGCTACACCTTC

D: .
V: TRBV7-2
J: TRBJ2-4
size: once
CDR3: CASSPVRGNIQYF
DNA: TGTGCCAGCAGCCCAGTCCGGGGTAACATTCAGTACTTC

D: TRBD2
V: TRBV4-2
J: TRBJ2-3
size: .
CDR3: CASSHYGGGTDTQYF
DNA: TGTGCCAGCAGCCACTATGGGGGGGGCACAGATACGCAGTATTTT

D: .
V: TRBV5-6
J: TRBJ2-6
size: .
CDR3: CASSLASPGANVLTF
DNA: TGTGCCAGCAGCTTGGCCAGTCCCGGGGCCAACGTCCTGACTTTC

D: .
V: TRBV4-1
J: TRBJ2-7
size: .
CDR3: CASSQVVLFGSYEQYF
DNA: TGCGCCAGCAGCCAAGTGGTCCTCTTCGGGTCCTACGAGCAGTACTTC

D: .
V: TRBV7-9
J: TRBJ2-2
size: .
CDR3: CASSLVMSTGELFF
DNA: TGTGCCAGCAGCTTAGTTATGTCCACCGGGGAGCTGTTTTTT

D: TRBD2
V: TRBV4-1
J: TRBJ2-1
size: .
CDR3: CASSHYTGTSGRREQFF
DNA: TGCGCCAGCAGCCATTATACCGGGACTAGCGGCCGACGGGAGCAGTTCTTC

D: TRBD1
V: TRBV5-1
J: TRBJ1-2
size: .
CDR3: CASSFQGAQGGYTF
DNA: TGCGCCAGCAGCTTTCAGGGGGCGCAGGGTGGCTACACCTTC

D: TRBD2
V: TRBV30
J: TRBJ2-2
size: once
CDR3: CACSGLAGGSTGELFF
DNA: TGTGCCTGTTCAGGACTAGCGGGGGGGTCCACCGGGGAGCTGTTTTTT

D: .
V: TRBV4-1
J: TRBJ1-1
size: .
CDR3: CASSQEVQYGGTEAFF
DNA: TGCGCCAGCAGCCAAGAGGTTCAATATGGAGGAACTGAAGCTTTCTTT

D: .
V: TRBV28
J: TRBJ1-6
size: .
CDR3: CASSLRGDRRSPLHF
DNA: TGTGCCAGCAGTTTGCGTGGAGACAGGCGGTCACCCCTCCACTTT

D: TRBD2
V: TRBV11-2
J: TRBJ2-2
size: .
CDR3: CASSRGLVGDTGELFF
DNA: TGTGCCAGCAGCCGCGGACTAGTGGGCGACACCGGGGAGCTGTTTTTT

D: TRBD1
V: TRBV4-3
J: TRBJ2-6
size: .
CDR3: CASSQDLDRAGANVLTF
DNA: TGCGCCAGCAGCCAGGACTTAGACAGGGCTGGGGCCAACGTCCTGACTTTC

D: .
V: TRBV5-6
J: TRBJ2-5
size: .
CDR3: CASSLLPGEETQYF
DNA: TGTGCCAGCAGCTTACTTCCAGGGGAAGAGACCCAGTACTTC

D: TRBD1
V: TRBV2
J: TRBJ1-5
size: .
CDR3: CASSDPGQGFNQPQHF
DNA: TGTGCCAGCAGCGACCCGGGACAGGGGTTCAATCAGCCCCAGCATTTT

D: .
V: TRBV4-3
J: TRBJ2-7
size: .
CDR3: CASSQDSADYEQYF
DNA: TGCGCCAGCAGCCAAGATAGTGCCGACTACGAGCAGTACTTC

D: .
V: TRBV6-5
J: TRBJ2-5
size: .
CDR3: CASSYSGGAGETQYF
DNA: TGTGCCAGCAGTTACTCAGGCGGGGCCGGGGAGACCCAGTACTTC

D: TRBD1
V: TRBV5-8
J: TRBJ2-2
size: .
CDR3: CASSPQWGRQGANTGELFF
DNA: TGTGCCAGCAGCCCCCAGTGGGGCCGACAGGGCGCGAACACCGGGGAGCTGTTTTTT

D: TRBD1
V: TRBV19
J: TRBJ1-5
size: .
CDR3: CASSIPDRDHSNQPQHF
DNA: TGTGCCAGTAGTATCCCAGACAGGGACCATAGCAATCAGCCCCAGCATTTT

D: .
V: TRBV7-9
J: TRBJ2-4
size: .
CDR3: CASSLVAGVGNIQYF
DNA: TGTGCCAGCAGCTTAGTGGCAGGGGTGGGAAACATTCAGTACTTC

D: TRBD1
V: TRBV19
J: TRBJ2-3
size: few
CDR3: CASSPRQGSTDTQYF
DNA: TGTGCCAGTAGTCCCAGACAGGGTAGCACAGATACGCAGTATTTT

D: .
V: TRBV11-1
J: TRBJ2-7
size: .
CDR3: CASTSGPGVSGEQYF
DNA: TGTGCCAGCACCTCAGGACCAGGGGTCTCTGGCGAGCAGTACTTC

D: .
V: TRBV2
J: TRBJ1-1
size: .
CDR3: CASSELGRTQEAFF
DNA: TGTGCCAGCAGTGAACTAGGTAGAACTCAAGAAGCTTTCTTT

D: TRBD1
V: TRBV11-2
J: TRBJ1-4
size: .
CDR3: CASSLAERGTGNEKLFF
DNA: TGTGCCAGCAGCTTAGCGGAGAGGGGGACAGGGAATGAAAAACTGTTTTTT

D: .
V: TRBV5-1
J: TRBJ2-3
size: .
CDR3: CASGDPRTSTDTQYF
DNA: TGCGCCAGCGGAGATCCTAGGACAAGCACAGATACGCAGTATTTT

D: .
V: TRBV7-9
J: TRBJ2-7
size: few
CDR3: CASRGSPYEQYF
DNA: TGTGCCAGCAGGGGCAGTCCCTACGAGCAGTACTTC

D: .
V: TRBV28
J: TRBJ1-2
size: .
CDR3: CASSLRARNYGYTF
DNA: TGTGCCAGCAGCTTGAGGGCCCGAAACTATGGCTACACCTTC

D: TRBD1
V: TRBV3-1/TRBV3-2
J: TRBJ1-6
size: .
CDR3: CASSQRTGASPLHF
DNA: TGTGCCAGCAGCCAAAGGACAGGGGCTTCACCCCTCCACTTT

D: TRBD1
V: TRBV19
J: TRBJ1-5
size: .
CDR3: CASSMGPGGNQPQHF
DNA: TGTGCCAGTAGTATGGGGCCAGGGGGTAATCAGCCCCAGCATTTT

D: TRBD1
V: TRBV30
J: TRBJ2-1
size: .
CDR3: CAWSGTGGVLGYNEQFF
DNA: TGTGCCTGGAGTGGGACAGGGGGCGTTTTGGGCTACAATGAGCAGTTCTTC

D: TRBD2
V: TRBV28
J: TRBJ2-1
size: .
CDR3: CASSPSLAGGPSYNEQFF
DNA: TGTGCCAGCAGTCCCAGCCTAGCGGGGGGCCCCTCCTACAATGAGCAGTTCTTC

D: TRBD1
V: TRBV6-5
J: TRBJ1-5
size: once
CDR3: CASSRDRGKNQPQHF
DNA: TGTGCCAGCAGCCGAGACAGGGGCAAGAATCAGCCCCAGCATTTT

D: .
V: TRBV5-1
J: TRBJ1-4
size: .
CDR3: CASSLDSHNEKLFF
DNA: TGCGCCAGCAGCCTGGACAGCCATAATGAAAAACTGTTTTTT

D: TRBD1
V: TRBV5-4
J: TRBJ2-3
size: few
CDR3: CASSLDRGLTDTQYF
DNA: TGTGCCAGCAGCTTGGACAGGGGGCTCACAGATACGCAGTATTTT

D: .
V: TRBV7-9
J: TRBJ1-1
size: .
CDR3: CASSFGGNTEAFF
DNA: TGTGCCAGCAGCTTCGGGGGGAACACTGAAGCTTTCTTT

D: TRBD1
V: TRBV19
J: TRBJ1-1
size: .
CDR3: CASKGQGISGEAFF
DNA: TGTGCCAGTAAAGGACAGGGCATTTCAGGTGAAGCTTTCTTT

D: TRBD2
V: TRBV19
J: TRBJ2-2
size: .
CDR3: CASSSRSSGYGNTGELFF
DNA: TGTGCCAGTAGCAGTAGGTCTAGCGGGTATGGGAACACCGGGGAGCTGTTTTTT

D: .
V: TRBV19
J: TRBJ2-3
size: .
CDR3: CASSIDRGHGGDTQYF
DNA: TGTGCCAGTAGTATAGATAGGGGACACGGCGGGGATACGCAGTATTTT